The 32 T cell receptor beta chains below all came from one sample that was sequenced in a study of cytomegalovirus exposure and HLA in healthy donors. Data came from immunoSEQ multiplex PCR; TCRdb stores just in-frame clones and leaves some out. This table has roughly 75,000 clones, roughly 94% appearing once. The sample comprised PBMCs. The receptors shown here come from a man aged 18 to 29 in good health and CMV-seropositive.

The chain recombines TRBV28 with TRBJ2-1, with 7 bases matching TRBD1. Trimming at V came to 3 bases and at J to 7 bases, leaving 9 bases not matched to a gene. The CDR3 is made up of 15 amino acids. From germline, CDR1 is MDHEN and CDR2 SYDVKM. CDR3 region: CASSLEGGAWNEQFF. As DNA, the CDR3 is TGTGCCAGCAGTTTGGAAGGGGGCGCGTGGAATGAGCAGTTCTTC. Filled out from reference TRBV28 and TRBJ2-1, the complete variable domain reads DVKVTQSSRYLVKRTGEKVFLECVQDMDHENMFWYRQDPGLGLRLIYFSYDVKMKEKGDIPEGYSVSREKKERFSLILESASTNQTSMYLCASSLEGGAWNEQFFGPGTRLTVL.

The chain is built from TRBV7-9 and TRBJ1-1; 10 bases match TRBD1. This CDR3 is built from 16 residues. Germline CDR1 is SEHNR and CDR2 is FQNEAQ (reference sequence). The V and J ends lost 2 bases and 4 bases, in that order; junction bases with no gene match: 7. CDR3 sequence (DNA): TGTGCCAGCAGCTTACCAATCCGGACAGGGGGCACTGAAGCTTTCTTT. Translation: CASSLPIRTGGTEAFF. Based on the CDR3 plus reference TRBV7-9 and TRBJ1-1, the full variable domain is DTGVSQNPRHKITKRGQNVTFRCDPISEHNRLYWYRQTLGQGPEFLTYFQNEAQLEKSRLLSDRFSAERPKGSFSTLEIQRTEQGDSAMYLCASSLPIRTGGTEAFFGQGTRLTVV.

This clone was picked up one time. This chain connects TRBV5-1 to TRBJ2-3, with 8 nucleotides matching TRBD2. Germline V gene lookup returns CDR1 SGHRS and CDR2 YFSETQ. The CDR3 is made up of 14 amino acids. Losses at the gene ends were 4 bases for V and 3 bases for J; bases not matched to a gene: 4. The CDR3 DNA is TGCGCCAGCAGCCCCATAGCGGGAACAGATACGCAGTATTTT. This gives the protein CASSPIAGTDTQYF.

This chain uses TRBV27 with TRBJ2-1, with a weak D call TRBD1 (6 bases). V lost 5 bases, J lost 9 bases, and 20 bases lay in between. There are 15 residues in the CDR3. CDR1 MNHEY and CDR2 SMNVEV come from the germline V gene (reference sequence). The CDR3 loop reads CASSNPPGVRGEQFF. As DNA, the CDR3 is TGTGCCAGCAGTAACCCCCCAGGGGTTAGGGGTGAGCAGTTCTTC.

This chain uses TRBV6-6 with TRBJ2-3; a possible D gene is TRBD1 (5 bases). The CDR3 is 14 residues long. Germline V gives CDR1 MNHNY, CDR2 SVGAGI (reference sequence). V gave up 6 bases and J gave up 0 bases, with 10 bases separating them. CDR3 in amino acids: CASRVTVSTDTQYF. The CDR3, as DNA: TGTGCCAGCAGGGTGACAGTTAGCACAGATACGCAGTATTTT.

This chain joins TRBV4-2 and TRBJ1-2; 8 nucleotides align to TRBD1. J was trimmed by 4 bases and V by 4 bases; bases with no gene match: 5. Per germline, CDR1 LGHNA and CDR2 YNFKEQ. The CDR3 totals 14 residues. The CDR3 DNA reads TGTGCCAGCAGCCTGGGGCAGGGGGCCTATGGCTACACCTTC. This sequence encodes CASSLGQGAYGYTF.

The chain has TRBV19 and TRBJ2-5, with D possibly TRBD1 on 7 matching bases. This CDR3 is 15 amino acids long. Trimming took 3 bases from V and 2 from J, leaving 13 bases between them. Looked up from germline, CDR1 is LNHDA and CDR2 is SQIVND (reference sequence). CDR3 sequence reads: CASSIGGQHQETQYF. CDR3 bases: TGTGCCAGTAGTATCGGGGGACAGCATCAAGAGACCCAGTACTTC. The whole variable domain, filled in from reference TRBV19 and TRBJ2-5, reads DGGITQSPKYLFRKEGQNVTLSCEQNLNHDAMYWYRQDPGQGLRLIYYSQIVNDFQKGDIAEGYSVSREKKESFPLTVTSAQKNPTAFYLCASSIGGQHQETQYFGPGTRLLVL.

The genes are TRBV19 and TRBJ1-5; TRBD1 matches 12 bases. This CDR3 spans 17 amino acids. Germline CDR1 is LNHDA and CDR2 is SQIVND (reference sequence). V gave up 4 bases and J gave up 1 base; unmatched junction bases: 5. CDR3 sequence reads: CASSKGTGGLSNQPQHF. As DNA, the CDR3 is TGTGCCAGTAGTAAAGGGACAGGGGGCCTCAGCAATCAGCCCCAGCATTTT. The full variable domain, in which reference TRBV19 and TRBJ1-5 provide the parts outside the CDR3, is DGGITQSPKYLFRKEGQNVTLSCEQNLNHDAMYWYRQDPGQGLRLIYYSQIVNDFQKGDIAEGYSVSREKKESFPLTVTSAQKNPTAFYLCASSKGTGGLSNQPQHFGDGTRLSIL.

The chain links TRBV27 to TRBJ2-7; 13 nucleotides line up with TRBD2. The CDR3 runs to 14 residues. Unmatched junction bases numbered 4, after V lost 6 bases and J lost 5 bases. The V gene's germline CDR1 is MNHEY and CDR2 SMNVEV (reference sequence). The CDR3 here is CASRLTSGGNEQYF. DNA for the CDR3: TGTGCCAGCAGGCTGACTAGCGGGGGGAACGAGCAGTACTTC.

The chain combines TRBV25-1 with TRBJ1-1; D is ambiguous. Trimming stripped 5 bases from V and 5 bases from J, with 15 bases between. CDR3 length equals 14 residues. The germline gives CDR1 MGHDK, CDR2 SYGVNS. The CDR3 is CASSKLTEVTEAFF. The CDR3 DNA sequence: TGTGCCAGCAGTAAACTGACGGAGGTGACTGAAGCTTTCTTT.

V gene TRBV5-1 combines with J gene TRBJ2-7; 8 nucleotides line up with TRBD1. The CDR3 is made up of 14 amino acids. Germline V gene data show CDR1 as SGHRS and CDR2 as YFSETQ. Germline trimming cut 4 bases from V and 3 bases from J; bases unmatched to any gene: 6. Here the CDR3 reads CASSPGQVFYEQYF. In nucleotides, the CDR3 is TGCGCCAGCAGCCCGGGACAGGTCTTCTACGAGCAGTACTTC. The full variable domain, with the rest looked up from reference TRBV5-1 and TRBJ2-7, is KAGVTQTPRYLIKTRGQQVTLSCSPISGHRSVSWYQQTPGQGLQFLFEYFSETQRNKGNFPGRFSGRQFSNSRSEMNVSTLELGDSALYLCASSPGQVFYEQYFGPGTRLTVT.

The chain has TRBV4-1 and TRBJ2-7; weak D call: TRBD1 (7 bases). Germline lookup yields CDR1 MGHRA and CDR2 YSYEKL. Trimming stripped 2 bases from V and 3 bases from J, with 20 bases between. This CDR3 has 17 amino acids. CDR3 bases: TGCGCCAGCAGCCAACCCGGGCGGGACAGCAAACGCTACGAGCAGTACTTC. This sequence encodes CASSQPGRDSKRYEQYF.

The V and J genes are TRBV7-2 and TRBJ1-2; 7 nucleotides match TRBD1. V lost 4 bases to trimming and J lost 8 bases; unmatched junction nucleotides: 13. This CDR3 has 15 amino acids. CDR1 is SGHTA, CDR2 FQGNSA, per germline. The CDR3 DNA sequence: TGTGCCAGCAGCTCGTCTCCGGGACAGACCACCGGCTACACCTTC. Amino acid sequence: CASSSSPGQTTGYTF.

The chain combines TRBV28 with TRBJ2-1; 10 nucleotides line up with TRBD1. The V gene's germline CDR1 is MDHEN and CDR2 SYDVKM. The CDR3 has 15 residues. Losses at the gene ends were 9 bases for V and 2 bases for J; bases not matched to a gene: 7. This CDR3 reads CASESGTGAYNEQFF. The CDR3 DNA follows: TGTGCCAGTGAGTCCGGGACAGGGGCCTACAATGAGCAGTTCTTC.

The chain couples TRBV19 to TRBJ2-3; 7 nucleotides agree with TRBD2. CDR1 LNHDA and CDR2 SQIVND come from the germline V gene (reference sequence). Unmatched junction bases numbered 13, after V lost 10 bases and J lost 6 bases. This CDR3 is 14 amino acids long. CDR3 sequence reads: CATGPGLLSDTQYF. CDR3 nucleotides: TGTGCCACCGGGCCGGGACTACTCTCGGATACGCAGTATTTT.

The CDR3 spells CASNIRGTSGSGTDTQYF. CDR3 sequence (DNA): TGTGCCAGCAACATCCGTGGGACTAGCGGGAGCGGCACAGATACGCAGTATTTT. This chain connects TRBV28 to TRBJ2-3; 14 bases fit TRBD2. The V segment lost 7 bases and the J segment 1 base; nucleotides outside the gene matches: 10. Per the germline V gene, CDR1 is MDHEN and CDR2 is SYDVKM. This CDR3 contains 18 residues.

This chain connects TRBV9 to TRBJ1-6, with 7 bases aligning to TRBD1. The CDR3 is 15 residues long. CDR1 and CDR2 (germline): SGDLS, YYNGEE. V dropped 7 bases and J dropped 9; count of bases not matched to a gene: 13. The DNA for the CDR3 is TGTGCCAGCGGCCGACAGGGACAAAGTGGTTCACCCCTCCACTTT. Translation: CASGRQGQSGSPLHF.

This clone appeared a single time. The J gene is TRBJ2-3, the V gene TRBV4-1; 13 bases map to TRBD2. The J segment lost 5 bases and the V segment lost 8 bases, leaving 4 bases of the junction unmatched. This CDR3 spans 14 amino acids. Germline V gene sequence: CDR1 MGHRA, CDR2 YSYEKL. The CDR3 reads CASGGTSGKDTQYF. The CDR3, as DNA: TGCGCCAGCGGGGGGACTAGCGGGAAAGATACGCAGTATTTT.

This clone was detected once. The chain joins TRBV30 to TRBJ1-1; possibly TRBD1 for D (6 bases). The CDR3 consists of 14 residues. CDR1 is GTSNPN, CDR2 SVGIG, per germline (reference sequence). Between the trimmed V and J ends, which lost 3 bases and 0 bases, there was a span of 11 bases. CDR3 residues: CAWRAGDMNTEAFF. CDR3 coding DNA: TGTGCCTGGAGGGCAGGGGATATGAACACTGAAGCTTTCTTT. The entire variable domain, with the rest obtained from reference TRBV30 and TRBJ1-1, is as follows: SQTIHQWPATLVQPVGSPLSLECTVEGTSNPNLYWYRQAAGRGLQLLFYSVGIGQISSEVPQNLSASRPQDRQFILSSKKLLLSDSGFYLCAWRAGDMNTEAFFGQGTRLTVV.

The CDR3 nucleotides are TGCGCCAGCAGCCCCCTGGGCTCAGGAAACACCATATATTTT. Translating it yields CASSPLGSGNTIYF. The chain combines TRBV5-1 with TRBJ1-3, with unresolved D. V was clipped by 4 bases and J by 4 bases, with 12 bases between them. The CDR3 is 14 amino acids. From germline, CDR1 is SGHRS and CDR2 YFSETQ.

In nucleotides, the CDR3 is TGTGCCAGCAGCCTACAGGGGGCCGGACACTACGAGCAGTACTTC. Its translation: CASSLQGAGHYEQYF. The chain uses TRBV5-4 and TRBJ2-7; TRBD1 agrees at 9 bases. The junction had 8 bases not matched to a gene; V was cut back by 4 bases and J by 3 bases. Germline CDR1 is SGHNT and CDR2 is YYREEE (reference sequence). CDR3 length equals 15 residues.

The chain uses TRBV4-1 and TRBJ1-2; 11 bases fit TRBD1. Germline V lookup: CDR1 MGHRA, CDR2 YSYEKL. The CDR3 is 16 residues long. V lost 4 bases, J lost 8 bases, and 12 bases stayed unmatched. The CDR3 here is CASSPIHLGQGEGYTF. Written as DNA, the CDR3 is TGCGCCAGCAGCCCCATTCACCTGGGACAGGGGGAGGGCTACACCTTC.

The V and J genes are TRBV6-5 and TRBJ2-2; TRBD2 might be the D (5 bases). Per the germline V gene, CDR1 is MNHEY and CDR2 is SVGAGI. The V gene lost 2 bases and the J gene lost 7 bases, with 14 bases spanning the gap. The CDR3 sequence is 15 residues long. CDR3 amino acids: CASSYELRGHGELFF. Written as DNA, the CDR3 is TGTGCCAGCAGTTACGAACTCCGAGGGCACGGGGAGCTGTTTTTT.

This chain uses TRBV11-3 with TRBJ2-2, with TRBD1 matching over 7 bases. Germline lookup yields CDR1 SGHNT and CDR2 YENEEA. With V trimmed by 0 bases and J by 7 bases, 2 bases remained unmatched. CDR3 size: 14 residues. The CDR3 sequence is CASSLETGVGELFF. CDR3 sequence (DNA): TGTGCCAGCAGCTTAGAAACAGGGGTCGGGGAGCTGTTTTTT.

This chain uses TRBV5-1 with TRBJ2-5; 8 bases line up with TRBD1. The germline V gene encodes CDR1 SGHRS and CDR2 YFSETQ. With V trimmed by 3 bases and J by 3 bases, 4 bases remained unmatched. This CDR3 has 14 residues. Here the CDR3 reads CASSSGTGEETQYF. DNA for the CDR3: TGCGCCAGCAGCTCCGGGACAGGAGAAGAGACCCAGTACTTC.

The rearrangement links TRBV6-1 to TRBJ1-1, with D maybe TRBD1 (5 bases). Germline V lookup: CDR1 MNHNS, CDR2 SASEGT. V was shortened by 7 bases and J by 4 bases, with 13 bases between the two germline ends. This CDR3 region has 13 residues. As DNA, the CDR3 is TGTGCCAGCATCCCCCGGGGGTTCACTGAAGCTTTCTTT. Protein product: CASIPRGFTEAFF.

The chain links TRBV28 to TRBJ2-1; possibly TRBD1 for D (6 bases). The CDR3 covers 14 residues. Between the trimmed V and J ends, which lost 2 bases and 15 bases, there was a span of 20 bases. Germline V gives CDR1 MDHEN, CDR2 SYDVKM. CDR3 DNA: TGTGCCAGCAGTTTAGGGGGCGGAGGTTACCACCCGTTCTTC. Translation: CASSLGGGGYHPFF.

The gene calls are TRBV7-8 and TRBJ1-1; 7 bases fit TRBD1. The germline gives CDR1 SGHVS, CDR2 FQNEAQ. The J segment lost 8 bases and the V segment lost 5 bases, leaving 8 bases of the junction unmatched. The CDR3 covers 13 residues. This chain's CDR3 is CASSPGRGLEAFF. CDR3 DNA: TGTGCCAGCAGCCCCGGGAGGGGGCTCGAAGCTTTCTTT.

This chain uses TRBV10-3 with TRBJ2-2, with TRBD2 matching 11 bases. The ends lost 0 bases at V and 2 bases at J; junction bases unmatched: 2. The CDR3 covers 17 residues. Germline V gene data show CDR1 as ENHRY and CDR2 as SYGVKD. The chain's CDR3 is CAISESTSGENTGELFF. The DNA for the CDR3 is TGTGCCATCAGTGAGTCGACTAGCGGGGAAAACACCGGGGAGCTGTTTTTT.

This sequence joins TRBV28 and TRBJ2-7, with TRBD2 matching over 7 bases. The germline gives CDR1 MDHEN, CDR2 SYDVKM. The CDR3 has 16 residues. V dropped 6 bases and J dropped 3; count of bases not matched to a gene: 14. The CDR3 here is CASSYTRWGGLYEQYF. As DNA, the CDR3 is TGTGCCAGCAGCTACACCCGATGGGGGGGACTCTACGAGCAGTACTTC.

The J gene is TRBJ1-1, the V gene TRBV28; a weak D match, TRBD1 (5 bases). V was cut by 8 bases and J by 5 bases, with 12 bases left in between. The germline V gene encodes CDR1 MDHEN and CDR2 SYDVKM. CDR3 length: 12 residues. The CDR3 sequence is CASLGRRTEAFF. In DNA form, the CDR3 reads TGTGCCAGCTTGGGGCGCCGAACTGAAGCTTTCTTT.

This rearrangement joins TRBV9 to TRBJ2-1, with TRBD2 matching 11 bases. V dropped 2 bases and J dropped 9; count of bases not matched to a gene: 7. Germline CDR1 SGDLS, CDR2 YYNGEE. The CDR3 has 15 residues. The CDR3 protein is CASSVSGTSGGEQFF. The CDR3 DNA reads as TGTGCCAGCAGCGTTTCCGGGACTAGCGGAGGTGAGCAGTTCTTC.